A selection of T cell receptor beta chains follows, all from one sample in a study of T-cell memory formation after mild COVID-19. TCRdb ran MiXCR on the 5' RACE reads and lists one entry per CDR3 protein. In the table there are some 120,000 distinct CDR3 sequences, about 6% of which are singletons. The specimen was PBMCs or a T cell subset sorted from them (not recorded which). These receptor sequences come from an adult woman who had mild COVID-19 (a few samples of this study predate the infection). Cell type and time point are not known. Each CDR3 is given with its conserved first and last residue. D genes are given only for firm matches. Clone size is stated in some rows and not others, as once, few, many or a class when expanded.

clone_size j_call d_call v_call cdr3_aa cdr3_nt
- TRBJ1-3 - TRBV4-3 CASSQEVANTIYF TGCGCCAGCAGCCAAGAAGTGGCGAACACCATATATTTT
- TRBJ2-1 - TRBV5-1 CASSLGRGLNEQFF TGCGCCAGCAGCTTGGGGAGGGGACTCAATGAGCAGTTCTTC
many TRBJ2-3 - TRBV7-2 CASSLGQQVDTQYF TGTGCCAGCAGCTTAGGGCAGCAGGTAGATACGCAGTATTTT
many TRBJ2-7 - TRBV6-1 CASSESGTGLSEQYF TGTGCCAGCAGTGAATCCGGAACAGGGCTTTCCGAGCAGTACTTC
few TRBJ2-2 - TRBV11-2 CASTSLSGVQAGELFF TGTGCCAGCACCTCACTATCGGGAGTGCAGGCCGGGGAGCTGTTTTTT
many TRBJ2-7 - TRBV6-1 CASSSGSSRGEQYF TGTGCCAGCAGTTCCGGGTCCAGCCGGGGAGAGCAGTACTTC
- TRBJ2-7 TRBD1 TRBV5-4 CASSPTGTRGEQYF TGTGCCAGCAGCCCGACAGGGACGAGGGGCGAGCAGTACTTC
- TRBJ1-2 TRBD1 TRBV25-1 CASSSPTGFDGYTF TGTGCCAGCAGTTCCCCGACAGGGTTTGATGGCTACACCTTC
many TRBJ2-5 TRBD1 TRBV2 CASRDRVARETQYF TGTGCCAGCAGGGACAGGGTTGCGAGGGAGACCCAGTACTTC
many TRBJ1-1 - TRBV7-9 CASSLGMDTEAFF TGTGCCAGCAGCTTAGGAATGGACACTGAAGCTTTCTTT
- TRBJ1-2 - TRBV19 CASSMRANPYGYTF TGTGCCAGTAGTATGCGGGCCAATCCCTATGGCTACACCTTC
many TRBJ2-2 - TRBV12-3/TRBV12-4 CASSPPGTGELFF TGTGCCAGCAGCCCCCCTGGAACCGGGGAGCTGTTTTTT
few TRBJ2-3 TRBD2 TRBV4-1 CASSRWGSGELTDTQYF TGCGCCAGCAGCCGATGGGGGAGCGGGGAACTCACAGATACGCAGTATTTT
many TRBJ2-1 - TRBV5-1 CASSLSGDEQFF TGCGCCAGCAGCTTGTCCGGCGATGAGCAGTTCTTC
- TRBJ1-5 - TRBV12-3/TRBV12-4 CASRSPLQPQHF TGTGCCAGCAGGTCACCCCTTCAGCCCCAGCATTTT
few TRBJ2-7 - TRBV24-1 CATSEGGTGLPNEQYF TGTGCCACCAGTGAGGGAGGGACAGGACTCCCTAACGAGCAGTACTTC